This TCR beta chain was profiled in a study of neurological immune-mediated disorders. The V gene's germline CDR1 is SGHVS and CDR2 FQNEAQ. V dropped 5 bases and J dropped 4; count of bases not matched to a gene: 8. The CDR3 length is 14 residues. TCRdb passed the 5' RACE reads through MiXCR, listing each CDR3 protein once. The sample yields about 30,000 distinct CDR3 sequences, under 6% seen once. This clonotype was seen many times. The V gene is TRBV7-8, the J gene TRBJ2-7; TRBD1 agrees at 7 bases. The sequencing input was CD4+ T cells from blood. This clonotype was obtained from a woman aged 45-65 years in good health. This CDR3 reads CASSPDRVGYEQYF. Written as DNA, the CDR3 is TGTGCCAGCAGCCCCGACAGGGTGGGTTACGAGCAGTACTTC.